Included here is one T cell receptor beta chain sequence, with context. Its matching antigen is unknown. Generation of TCR beta libraries employed quantitative 5'-RACE incorporating molecular barcodes. In TCRdb, the 5' RACE reads were re-called with MiXCR into one record per CDR3 protein. The sample consists of around 300,000 distinct CDR3 sequences, around 20% of them appearing once. These data belong to a study of CD8 T cells in ankylosing spondylitis. The V gene's germline CDR1 is GTSNPN and CDR2 SVGIG (reference sequence). Between the trimmed V and J ends, which lost 0 bases and 1 base, there was a span of 9 bases. The CDR3 runs to 14 residues. General study findings and limits: One TCR beta motif, made up of fewer than 10 highly homologous variants, appeared characteristic of ankylosing spondylitis blood.

This clonotype was obtained from a female donor with ankylosing spondylitis or in good health (not recorded which). The V and J genes are TRBV30 and TRBJ1-1, with D possibly TRBD1 on 5 matching bases. Sequences were obtained from blood, either unsorted or a sorted T cell fraction (not recorded which). The CDR3 DNA sequence: TGTGCCTGGAGTGTGGGCGGGGCGAACACTGAAGCTTTCTTT. Translated, it gives CAWSVGGANTEAFF.